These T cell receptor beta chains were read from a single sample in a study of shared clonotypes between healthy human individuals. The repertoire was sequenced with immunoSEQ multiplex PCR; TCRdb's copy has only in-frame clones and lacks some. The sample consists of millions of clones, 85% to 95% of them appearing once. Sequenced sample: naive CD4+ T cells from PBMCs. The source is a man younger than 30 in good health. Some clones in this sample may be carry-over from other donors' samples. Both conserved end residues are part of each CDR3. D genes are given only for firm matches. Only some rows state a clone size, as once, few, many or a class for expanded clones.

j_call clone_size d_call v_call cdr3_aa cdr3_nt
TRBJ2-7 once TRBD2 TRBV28 CASQTGEAGFYEQYF TGTGCCAGCCAAACGGGTGAAGCGGGATTCTACGAGCAGTACTTC
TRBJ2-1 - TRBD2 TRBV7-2 CASSPGTSGRPKEQFF TGTGCCAGCAGCCCTGGGACTAGCGGGAGGCCCAAAGAGCAGTTCTTC
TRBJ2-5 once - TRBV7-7 CASSLAVGRTGQETQYF TGTGCCAGCAGCTTAGCGGTGGGGCGTACCGGACAAGAGACCCAGTACTTC
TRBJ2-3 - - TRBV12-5 CASGLDPMGTGKGDTQYF TGTGCTAGTGGTTTGGACCCTATGGGGACGGGTAAGGGAGATACGCAGTATTTT
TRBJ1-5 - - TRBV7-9 CASSLGVASDSNQPQHF TGTGCCAGCAGCTTAGGTGTGGCATCCGATAGCAATCAGCCCCAGCATTTT
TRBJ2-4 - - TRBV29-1 CSVLYDAKNIQYF TGCAGCGTTTTATACGATGCCAAAAACATTCAGTACTTC
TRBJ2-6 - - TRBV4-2 CASSQASGANVLTF TGTGCCAGCAGCCAAGCCTCTGGGGCCAACGTCCTGACTTTC
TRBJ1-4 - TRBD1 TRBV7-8 CASSFEGQNFRGEKLFF TGTGCCAGCAGCTTCGAGGGACAGAACTTTCGTGGTGAAAAACTGTTTTTT
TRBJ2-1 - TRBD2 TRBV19 CASTTGTSGRGEQFF TGTGCCAGCACGACCGGGACTAGCGGGAGAGGTGAGCAGTTCTTC
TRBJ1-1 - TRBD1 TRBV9 CASSPQGNRVLTEAFF TGTGCCAGCAGCCCACAGGGGAATAGAGTGTTGACTGAAGCTTTCTTT
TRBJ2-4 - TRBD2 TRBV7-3 CASSFSGSGGNIQYF TGTGCCAGCAGCTTTAGCGGGAGTGGAGGAAACATTCAGTACTTC
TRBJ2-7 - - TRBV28 CASWGAGTTRLNEQYF TGTGCCAGTTGGGGGGCCGGGACTACAAGGCTCAACGAGCAGTACTTC
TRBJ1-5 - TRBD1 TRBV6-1 CASCRDRGQPQHF TGTGCCAGCTGTCGGGACAGGGGTCAGCCCCAGCATTTT
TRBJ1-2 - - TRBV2 CASSEVKGFYGYTF TGTGCCAGCAGTGAAGTTAAAGGGTTTTATGGCTACACCTTC
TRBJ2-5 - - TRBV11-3 CASSFRASSGSETQYF TGTGCCAGCAGCTTTCGAGCGTCGTCAGGGTCAGAGACCCAGTACTTC
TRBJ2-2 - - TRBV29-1 CSGGRGGELFF TGCAGCGGGGGGAGAGGCGGGGAGCTGTTTTTT
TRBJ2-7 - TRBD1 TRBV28 CASSLPGTGSYEQYF TGTGCCAGCAGTTTACCCGGGACAGGCTCCTACGAGCAGTACTTC
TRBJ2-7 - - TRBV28 CASSGGVQVYEQYF TGTGCCAGCAGTGGAGGGGTACAAGTCTACGAGCAGTACTTC
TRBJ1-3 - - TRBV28 CASSFGFRKQGGNTIYF TGTGCCAGCAGTTTCGGCTTCAGGAAGCAGGGTGGAAACACCATATATTTT
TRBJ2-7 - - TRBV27 CASSSQDPDEQYF TGTGCCAGCAGTTCCCAGGACCCCGACGAGCAGTACTTC
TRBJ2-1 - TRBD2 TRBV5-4 CASSSRRTSGRDEQFF TGTGCCAGCAGCTCGCGACGGACTAGTGGTAGAGATGAGCAGTTCTTC
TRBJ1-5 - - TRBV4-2 CASSQDGGQSNQPQHF TGTGCCAGCAGCCAAGATGGTGGACAGAGCAATCAGCCCCAGCATTTT
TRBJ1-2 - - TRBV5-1 CASSLSGRNGYTF TGCGCCAGCAGCTTATCAGGGCGAAATGGCTACACCTTC
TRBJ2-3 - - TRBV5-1 CASSLRGDTQYF TGCGCCAGCAGCTTGCGCGGAGATACGCAGTATTTT
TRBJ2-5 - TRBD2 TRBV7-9 CASSPGQGLEETQYF TGTGCCAGCAGCCCTGGCCAAGGACTAGAGGAGACCCAGTACTTC
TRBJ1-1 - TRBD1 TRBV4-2 CASSQKGAGNTEAFF TGTGCCAGCAGCCAGAAGGGGGCGGGCAACACTGAAGCTTTCTTT
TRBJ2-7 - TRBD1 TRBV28 CASMGQATREVRYEQYF TGTGCCAGCATGGGACAGGCTACTAGGGAGGTCCGGTACGAGCAGTACTTC
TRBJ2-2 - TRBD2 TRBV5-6 CASSLVGLAGANTGELFF TGTGCCAGCAGCTTGGTTGGACTAGCGGGAGCAAACACCGGGGAGCTGTTTTTT
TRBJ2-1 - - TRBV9 CASRKGPGADEQFF TGTGCCAGCCGAAAGGGACCCGGGGCGGATGAGCAGTTCTTC
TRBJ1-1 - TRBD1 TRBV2 CASSEGRGLTEAFF TGTGCCAGCAGTGAAGGCAGGGGGCTCACTGAAGCTTTCTTT
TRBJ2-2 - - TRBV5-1 CASQYVAGHTGELFF TGCGCCAGCCAATACGTGGCGGGCCACACCGGGGAGCTGTTTTTT
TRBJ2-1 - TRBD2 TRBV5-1 CASSRLAGSYNEQFF TGCGCCAGCAGCCGACTAGCGGGATCCTACAATGAGCAGTTCTTC
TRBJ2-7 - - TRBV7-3 CASSPGTSYEQYF TGTGCCAGCAGCCCGGGGACCTCCTACGAGCAGTACTTC
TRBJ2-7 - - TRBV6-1 CASSGTHRTSYEQYF TGTGCCAGCAGCGGGACACACCGGACCTCTTACGAGCAGTACTTC
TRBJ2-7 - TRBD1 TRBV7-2 CASSFRDSGPEQYF TGTGCCAGCAGCTTCCGGGACAGTGGGCCCGAGCAGTACTTC
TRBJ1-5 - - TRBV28 CASSLGGSNQPQHF TGTGCCAGCAGTCTCGGGGGGAGCAATCAGCCCCAGCATTTT